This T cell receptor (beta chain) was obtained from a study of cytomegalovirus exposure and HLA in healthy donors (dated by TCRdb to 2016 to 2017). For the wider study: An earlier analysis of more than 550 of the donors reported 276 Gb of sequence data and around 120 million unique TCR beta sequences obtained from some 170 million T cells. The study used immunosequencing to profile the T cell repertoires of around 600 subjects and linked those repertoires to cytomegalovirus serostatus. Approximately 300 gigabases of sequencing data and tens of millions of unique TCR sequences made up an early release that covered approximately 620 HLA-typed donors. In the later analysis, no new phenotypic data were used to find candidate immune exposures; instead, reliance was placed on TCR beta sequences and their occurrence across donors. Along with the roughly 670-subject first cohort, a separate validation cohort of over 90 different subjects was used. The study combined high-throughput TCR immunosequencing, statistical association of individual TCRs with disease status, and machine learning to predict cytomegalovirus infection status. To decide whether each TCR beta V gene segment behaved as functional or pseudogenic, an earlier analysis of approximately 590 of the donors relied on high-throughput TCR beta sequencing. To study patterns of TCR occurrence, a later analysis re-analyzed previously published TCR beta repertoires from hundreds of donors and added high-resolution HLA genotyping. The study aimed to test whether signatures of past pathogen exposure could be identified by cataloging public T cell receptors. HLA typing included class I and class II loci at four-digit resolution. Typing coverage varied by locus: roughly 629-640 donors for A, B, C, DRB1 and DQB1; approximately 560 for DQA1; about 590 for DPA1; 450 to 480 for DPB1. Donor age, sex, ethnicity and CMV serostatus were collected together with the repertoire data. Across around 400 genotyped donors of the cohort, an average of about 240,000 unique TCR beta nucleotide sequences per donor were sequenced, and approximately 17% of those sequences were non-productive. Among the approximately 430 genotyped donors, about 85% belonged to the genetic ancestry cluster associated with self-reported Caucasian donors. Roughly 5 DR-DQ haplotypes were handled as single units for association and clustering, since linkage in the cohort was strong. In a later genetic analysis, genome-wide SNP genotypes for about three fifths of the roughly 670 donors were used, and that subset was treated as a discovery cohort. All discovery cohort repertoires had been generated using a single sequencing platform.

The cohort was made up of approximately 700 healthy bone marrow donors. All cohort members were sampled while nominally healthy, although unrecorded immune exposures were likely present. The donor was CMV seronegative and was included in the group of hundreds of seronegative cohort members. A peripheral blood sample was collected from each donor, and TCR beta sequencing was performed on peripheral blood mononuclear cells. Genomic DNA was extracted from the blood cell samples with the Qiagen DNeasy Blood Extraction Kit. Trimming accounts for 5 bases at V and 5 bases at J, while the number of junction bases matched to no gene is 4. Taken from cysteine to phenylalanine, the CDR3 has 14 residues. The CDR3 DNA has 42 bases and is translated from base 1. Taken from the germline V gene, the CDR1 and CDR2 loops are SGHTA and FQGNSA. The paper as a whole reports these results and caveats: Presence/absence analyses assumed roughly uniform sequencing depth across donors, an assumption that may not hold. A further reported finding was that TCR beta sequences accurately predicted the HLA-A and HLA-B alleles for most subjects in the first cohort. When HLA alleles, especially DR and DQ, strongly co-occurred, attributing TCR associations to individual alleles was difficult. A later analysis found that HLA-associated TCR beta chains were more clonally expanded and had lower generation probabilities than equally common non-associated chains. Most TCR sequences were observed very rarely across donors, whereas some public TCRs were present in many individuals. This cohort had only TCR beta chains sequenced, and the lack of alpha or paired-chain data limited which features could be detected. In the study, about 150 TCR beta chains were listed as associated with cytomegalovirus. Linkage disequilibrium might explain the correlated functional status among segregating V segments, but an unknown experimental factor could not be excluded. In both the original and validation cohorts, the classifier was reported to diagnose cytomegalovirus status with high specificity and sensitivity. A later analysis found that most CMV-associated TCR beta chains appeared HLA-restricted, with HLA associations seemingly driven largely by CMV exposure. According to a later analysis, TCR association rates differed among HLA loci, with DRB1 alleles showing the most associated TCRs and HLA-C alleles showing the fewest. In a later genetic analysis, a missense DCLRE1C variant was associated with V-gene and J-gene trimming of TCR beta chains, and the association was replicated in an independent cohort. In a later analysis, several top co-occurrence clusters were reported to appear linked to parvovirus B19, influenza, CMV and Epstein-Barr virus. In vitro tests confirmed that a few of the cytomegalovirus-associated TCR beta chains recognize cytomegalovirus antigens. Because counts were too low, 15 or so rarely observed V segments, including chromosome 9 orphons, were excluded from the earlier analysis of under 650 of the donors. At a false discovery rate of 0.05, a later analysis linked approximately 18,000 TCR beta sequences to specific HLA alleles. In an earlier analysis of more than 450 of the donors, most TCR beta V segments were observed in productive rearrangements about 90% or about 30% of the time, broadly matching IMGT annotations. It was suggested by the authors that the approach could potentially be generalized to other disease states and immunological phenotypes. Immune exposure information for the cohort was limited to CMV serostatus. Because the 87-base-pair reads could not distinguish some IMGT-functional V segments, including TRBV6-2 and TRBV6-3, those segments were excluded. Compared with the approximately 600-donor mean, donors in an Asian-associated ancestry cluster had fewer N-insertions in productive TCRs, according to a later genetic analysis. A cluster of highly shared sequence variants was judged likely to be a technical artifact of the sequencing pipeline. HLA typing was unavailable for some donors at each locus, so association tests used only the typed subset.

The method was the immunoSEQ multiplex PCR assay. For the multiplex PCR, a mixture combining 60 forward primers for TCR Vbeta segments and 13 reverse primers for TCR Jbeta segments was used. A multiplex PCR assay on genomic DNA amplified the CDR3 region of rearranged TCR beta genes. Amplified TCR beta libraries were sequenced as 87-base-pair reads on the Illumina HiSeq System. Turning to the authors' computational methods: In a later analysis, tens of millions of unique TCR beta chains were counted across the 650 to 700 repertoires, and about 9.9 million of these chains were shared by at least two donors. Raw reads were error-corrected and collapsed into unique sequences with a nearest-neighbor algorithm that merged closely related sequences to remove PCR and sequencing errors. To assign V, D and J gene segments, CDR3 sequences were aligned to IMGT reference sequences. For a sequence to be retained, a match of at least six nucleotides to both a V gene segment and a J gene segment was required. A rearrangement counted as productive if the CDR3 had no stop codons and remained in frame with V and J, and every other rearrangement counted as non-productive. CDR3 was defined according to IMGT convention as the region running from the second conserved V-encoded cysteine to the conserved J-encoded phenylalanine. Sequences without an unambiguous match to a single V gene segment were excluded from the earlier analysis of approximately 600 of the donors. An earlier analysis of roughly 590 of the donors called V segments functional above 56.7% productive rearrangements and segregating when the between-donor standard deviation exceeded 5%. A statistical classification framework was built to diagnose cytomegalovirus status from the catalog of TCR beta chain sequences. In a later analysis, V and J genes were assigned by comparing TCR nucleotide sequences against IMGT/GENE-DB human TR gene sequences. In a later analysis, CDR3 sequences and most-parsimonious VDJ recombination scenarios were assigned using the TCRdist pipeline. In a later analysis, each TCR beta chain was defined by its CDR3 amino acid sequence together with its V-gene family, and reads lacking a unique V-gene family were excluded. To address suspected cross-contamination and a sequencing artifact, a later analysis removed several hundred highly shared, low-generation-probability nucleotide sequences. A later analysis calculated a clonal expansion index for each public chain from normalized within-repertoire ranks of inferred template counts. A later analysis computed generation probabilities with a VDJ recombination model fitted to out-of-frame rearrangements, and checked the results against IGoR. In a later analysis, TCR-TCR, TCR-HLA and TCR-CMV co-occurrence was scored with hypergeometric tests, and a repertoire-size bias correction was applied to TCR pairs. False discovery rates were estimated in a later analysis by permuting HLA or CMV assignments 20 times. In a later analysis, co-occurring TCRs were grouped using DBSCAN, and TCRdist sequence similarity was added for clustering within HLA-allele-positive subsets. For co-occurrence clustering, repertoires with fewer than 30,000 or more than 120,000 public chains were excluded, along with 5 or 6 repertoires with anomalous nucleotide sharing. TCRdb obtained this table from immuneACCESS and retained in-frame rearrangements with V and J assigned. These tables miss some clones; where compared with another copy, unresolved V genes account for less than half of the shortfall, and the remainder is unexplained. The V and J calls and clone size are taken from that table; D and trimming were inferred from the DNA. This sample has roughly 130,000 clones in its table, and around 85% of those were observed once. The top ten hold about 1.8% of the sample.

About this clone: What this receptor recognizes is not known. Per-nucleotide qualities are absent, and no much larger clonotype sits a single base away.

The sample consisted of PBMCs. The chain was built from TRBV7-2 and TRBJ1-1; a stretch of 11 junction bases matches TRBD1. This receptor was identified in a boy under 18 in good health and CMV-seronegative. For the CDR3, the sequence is CASSGQGARTEAFF. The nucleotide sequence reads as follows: TGTGCCAGCAGCGGACAGGGGGCGAGGACTGAAGCTTTCTTT.